This T cell receptor beta chain derives from a study of OX40 agonist ivuxolimab in advanced cancers. For the study at large: Patients' therapy was ivuxolimab, an antibody that acts as an agonist of OX40 (CD134).

Study outcomes and limitations: Averaged across samples, CD8+ T cells carried more expanded clones than CD4+ did.

Data came from immunoSEQ multiplex PCR; TCRdb stores just in-frame clones and leaves some out. This sample has fewer than 85,000 clones, with roughly 87% found just once. Comments on this clone: Its antigen is currently unknown.

This TCR derives from an adult with an advanced solid tumor such as melanoma, head and neck, liver or kidney cancer. The specimen comprised CD4+ or CD8+ T cells sorted from blood, sampled in a trial of the OX40 agonist ivuxolimab.

This chain's CDR3 is CASSCPGREASGNTIYF. The CDR3 DNA follows: TGTGCCAGCAGTTGCCCTGGGAGGGAAGCCTCTGGAAACACCATATATTTT. V gene TRBV6-4 combines with J gene TRBJ1-3, with D unresolved. Trimming took 5 bases from V and 0 from J, leaving 17 bases between them. The CDR3 contains 17 residues. CDR1 is MRHNA and CDR2 is SNTAGT in the germline V gene.